These 19 T cell receptor beta chains share one sample of origin, sequenced in a study of sequential checkpoint blockade in melanoma. Only in-frame clones appear in the TCRdb table, and some are missing; sequencing was by immunoSEQ multiplex PCR. Of 25,000 to 35,000 clones in the sample, about 88% were seen once. Described treatment: randomized to nivolumab then ipilimumab (arm A) or the reverse (arm B). This material consisted of CD8+ T cells sorted from blood (inferred from file names), taken from a patient given nivolumab and ipilimumab in sequence. The receptor set was obtained from a human donor with melanoma.

The chain joins TRBV6-5 to TRBJ2-4, with unresolved D. Per the germline V gene, CDR1 is MNHEY and CDR2 is SVGAGI. Trimming removed 3 bases from V and 0 bases from J, with 12 bases in between. The CDR3 sequence is 16 residues long. The CDR3 protein is CASSYGGALAKNIQYF. CDR3 DNA: TGTGCCAGCAGTTATGGTGGAGCGCTAGCCAAAAACATTCAGTACTTC.

The chain combines TRBV29-1 with TRBJ1-5; TRBD1 aligns across 7 bases. CDR1 is SQVTM and CDR2 is ANQGSEA in the germline V gene. The CDR3 length is 14 residues. V dropped 6 bases and J dropped 3; count of bases not matched to a gene: 8. CDR3 loop: CSVRTGETNQPQHF. The CDR3 DNA sequence: TGCAGCGTGCGGACAGGTGAGACCAATCAGCCCCAGCATTTT.

V and J are TRBV5-4 and TRBJ1-2; 9 bases match TRBD1. Trimming cost V 0 bases and J 4 bases; bases outside gene matches: 4. Germline V gene lookup returns CDR1 SGHNT and CDR2 YYREEE (reference sequence). This CDR3 has 15 residues. The CDR3 DNA is TGTGCCAGCAGCTTGGGACAGGGGGTAGGCTATGGCTACACCTTC. Protein: CASSLGQGVGYGYTF.

The gene calls are TRBV5-6 and TRBJ2-7, with D possibly TRBD2 on 5 matching bases. V lost 4 bases and J lost 2, with 10 bases in between. CDR3 length: 13 amino acids. Germline CDR1 is SGHDT and CDR2 is YYEEEE. CDR3 loop: CASSRGATYEQYF. CDR3 nucleotides: TGTGCCAGCAGCCGGGGAGCGACCTACGAGCAGTACTTC.

CDR3 coding DNA: TGTGCCACCATTAAGGGACAGGACTACAATGAGCAGTTCTTC. Translation: CATIKGQDYNEQFF. The chain employs TRBV6-1 and TRBJ2-1, with 8 bases fitting TRBD1. The length of the CDR3 is 14 residues. J was trimmed by 3 bases and V by 10 bases; bases with no gene match: 8. The germline V gene encodes CDR1 MNHNS and CDR2 SASEGT.

This chain joins TRBV6-5 and TRBJ1-1; D is uncertain. Germline V gene lookup returns CDR1 MNHEY and CDR2 SVGAGI. Trimming removed 6 bases at V and 6 bases at J, with 11 bases between. This CDR3 spans 12 amino acids. CDR3: CASRGLRPEAFF. The CDR3 DNA reads TGTGCCAGCAGAGGCCTGAGGCCTGAAGCTTTCTTT.

The chain uses TRBV7-9 and TRBJ2-3; D gene ambiguous. V was pared by 3 bases and J by 4 bases, with 5 bases between. Germline CDR1 is SEHNR and CDR2 is FQNEAQ (reference sequence). The CDR3 has 12 amino acids. The CDR3 here is CASSFLPDTQYF. CDR3 in DNA: TGTGCCAGCAGCTTCCTTCCAGATACGCAGTATTTT. Full variable domain (outside the CDR3, taken from reference TRBV7-9 and TRBJ2-3): DTGVSQNPRHKITKRGQNVTFRCDPISEHNRLYWYRQTLGQGPEFLTYFQNEAQLEKSRLLSDRFSAERPKGSFSTLEIQRTEQGDSAMYLCASSFLPDTQYFGPGTRLTVL.

V is TRBV28 and J is TRBJ2-7, with D tentatively TRBD1 (7 bases). The V and J ends lost 1 base and 3 bases respectively, with 13 bases between them. CDR3 size: 15 residues. The germline CDR1 and CDR2 sequences are MDHEN and SYDVKM. The CDR3 sequence is CASSLSPGGNYEQYF. The CDR3 coding sequence is TGTGCCAGCAGTTTATCTCCAGGGGGGAACTACGAGCAGTACTTC. The full variable domain, in which reference TRBV28 and TRBJ2-7 provide the parts outside the CDR3, is DVKVTQSSRYLVKRTGEKVFLECVQDMDHENMFWYRQDPGLGLRLIYFSYDVKMKEKGDIPEGYSVSREKKERFSLILESASTNQTSMYLCASSLSPGGNYEQYFGPGTRLTVT.

This clone was seen only a few times. The gene calls are TRBV19 and TRBJ1-5; 7 nucleotides match TRBD1. The junction had 9 bases not matched to a gene; V was cut back by 8 bases and J by 2 bases. This CDR3 has 15 amino acids. Germline CDR1 and CDR2: LNHDA and SQIVND (reference sequence). This CDR3 reads CASETDRAGNQPQHF. CDR3 sequence (DNA): TGTGCCAGTGAGACCGACAGGGCGGGCAATCAGCCCCAGCATTTT.

The J gene is TRBJ2-1, the V gene TRBV5-1, with 7 bases identical to TRBD2. The CDR3 has 16 residues. V lost 2 bases and J lost 4; bases outside the gene matches: 9. CDR1 SGHRS and CDR2 YFSETQ come from the germline V gene. The DNA of the CDR3 is TGCGCCAGCAGCTTTTTGGGGCGGGAGTTATACAATGAGCAGTTCTTC. As protein: CASSFLGRELYNEQFF.

The V call is TRBV4-3, the J call TRBJ2-7; 8 nucleotides align to TRBD2. The CDR3 length is 14 residues. Trimming removed 0 bases from V and 6 bases from J; junction bases left unmatched: 4. Germline V gives CDR1 LGHNA, CDR2 YSLEER. CDR3 loop: CASSQDGLASEQYF. The CDR3 DNA sequence: TGCGCCAGCAGCCAAGATGGACTAGCCTCCGAGCAGTACTTC.

The chain carries TRBV27 and TRBJ2-4, with D tentatively TRBD2 (6 bases). CDR3 length: 12 amino acids. V dropped 6 bases and J dropped 8 bases, with 11 bases sitting between them. Per germline, CDR1 MNHEY and CDR2 SMNVEV (reference sequence). This CDR3 reads CASSPREDIQYF. In DNA form, the CDR3 reads TGTGCCAGCAGCCCCAGGGAGGACATTCAGTACTTC.

The chain couples TRBV10-3 to TRBJ2-3, with TRBD2 as a possible D gene (6 bases). Trimming took off 1 base at V and 7 bases at J, with 12 bases between the two ends. The germline V gene encodes CDR1 ENHRY and CDR2 SYGVKD. The CDR3 is 14 amino acids. CDR3 nucleotides: TGTGCCATCAGTGAGTTCACTAGCAGCCATACGCAGTATTTT. It specifies CAISEFTSSHTQYF.

The genes are TRBV11-2 and TRBJ2-5; 7 positions agree with TRBD1. The J call may be mistaken, given a closer DNA end match to TRBJ2-7. This CDR3 has 16 residues. The germline V gene encodes CDR1 SGHAT and CDR2 FQNNGV. CDR3: CASSLWGRDSPLEQYF. The CDR3 DNA is TGTGCCAGCAGCTTATGGGGCCGGGACAGCCCCCTCGAGCAGTACTTC.

The gene calls are TRBV7-9 and TRBJ2-2; TRBD1 aligns across 8 bases. V lost 1 base to trimming and J lost 3 bases; unmatched junction nucleotides: 7. CDR3 size: 17 residues. Germline CDR1 SEHNR, CDR2 FQNEAQ (reference sequence). CDR3 coding DNA: TGTGCCAGCAGCTTAGGAGACAGGGGAGTATACACCGGGGAGCTGTTTTTT. Protein: CASSLGDRGVYTGELFF.

Only one count was recorded for this clone. The chain recombines TRBV7-9 with TRBJ1-1; D is uncertain. Germline V CDR1 and CDR2: SEHNR, FQNEAQ (reference sequence). V was clipped by 2 bases and J by 8 bases, with 15 bases between them. This CDR3 is built from 14 residues. CDR3 in DNA: TGTGCCAGCAGCTTACTGGCCAGCGAGGCCGAAGCTTTCTTT. Its translation: CASSLLASEAEAFF.

The genes are TRBV7-2 and TRBJ2-3; D remains ambiguous. The CDR3 is 16 amino acids. Deletions cut 3 bases from V and 1 base from J, with 14 bases between. Germline values: CDR1 SGHTA, CDR2 FQGNSA. The CDR3 loop reads CASSLRLFPGTDTQYF. The CDR3, as DNA: TGTGCCAGCAGCTTGAGACTGTTCCCCGGCACAGATACGCAGTATTTT.

J is TRBJ2-5 and V is TRBV9; D not resolved. The CDR3 covers 14 residues. V shed 0 bases and J shed 5 bases, with 11 bases lying between them. Germline CDR1 and CDR2: SGDLS and YYNGEE. CDR3 DNA sequence: TGTGCCAGCAGCGTAGTTGATGGTGGCGAGACCCAGTACTTC. Translation gives CASSVVDGGETQYF.

In this sample, this clone turned up once. The chain is built from TRBV11-2 and TRBJ1-3, with D perhaps TRBD1 (6 bases). V was clipped by 0 bases and J by 0 bases, with 12 bases between them. Germline V gene lookup returns CDR1 SGHAT and CDR2 FQNNGV. The CDR3 is 17 residues long. The CDR3 spells CASSLDPRQASGNTIYF. CDR3 nucleotides: TGTGCCAGCAGCTTAGACCCAAGACAGGCCTCTGGAAACACCATATATTTT.